These 3 T cell receptor beta chains came from one sample sequenced in a study of T cell changes during pregnancy in multiple sclerosis. Sequenced by immunoSEQ multiplex PCR; TCRdb stores in-frame clones only, minus some. Counted here are approximately 94,000 clones, 92% occurring once; the ten biggest clones make up about 2%. The sample here was peripheral blood, taken after pregnancy. The receptors come from a female donor with multiple sclerosis, enrolled in a pregnancy study.

The V and J genes are TRBV28 and TRBJ1-5; D remains ambiguous. The CDR3 covers 13 residues. The V end lost 4 bases, the J end lost 4 bases, and 8 bases lay between the germline ends. CDR1 and CDR2 from the germline V gene are MDHEN and SYDVKM. CDR3 region: CASSSTRNQPQHF. CDR3 in DNA: TGTGCCAGCAGTTCGACTAGGAATCAGCCCCAGCATTTT.

The chain combines TRBV7-6 with TRBJ2-2; 7 bases agree with TRBD1. The CDR3 spans 16 residues. V shed 1 base and J 4 bases; nucleotides not matched to a gene: 6. CDR1 and CDR2 from the germline V gene are SGHVS and FNYEAQ. Written as DNA, the CDR3 is TGTGCCAGCAGCTTAGGAGGGGCAGGGGGCACCGGGGAGCTGTTTTTT. Translating gives CASSLGGAGGTGELFF.

The rearrangement joins TRBV7-3 to TRBJ2-1; 11 bases are shared with TRBD2. Germline loops: CDR1 SGHTA, CDR2 FQGTGA. CDR3 size: 15 residues. With V trimmed by 6 bases and J by 4 bases, 5 bases remained unmatched. CDR3 DNA: TGTGCCAGCAGTGTTAGCGGGGGGGGTTACAATGAGCAGTTCTTC. This encodes CASSVSGGGYNEQFF.